This T cell receptor (beta chain) is from a study of T cells after yellow fever vaccination. V shed 6 bases and J 1 base; nucleotides not matched to a gene: 3. This CDR3 has 15 amino acids. From germline, CDR1 is ENHRY and CDR2 SYGVKD. There are a few counts of this clonotype. TCRdb processed the 5' RACE reads anew with MiXCR; each CDR3 protein has one entry. The sample lists under 700,000 distinct CDR3 sequences, 17% occurring once. This chain uses TRBV10-3 with TRBJ2-3, with 11 bases fitting TRBD1. The sequence was collected from a man aged 18 to 29 who received the YFV17D yellow fever vaccine. The source was PBMCs, collected 5 to 6 days after the first yellow fever vaccination. The CDR3 loop is CAISSDRGRTDTQYF. DNA for the CDR3: TGTGCCATCAGCTCGGACAGGGGGCGCACAGATACGCAGTATTTT.